The 19 T cell receptor beta chains presented below share a single source sample, sequenced in a study of cytomegalovirus exposure and HLA in healthy donors. PCR amplification relied on 60 Vbeta primers (plus 13 Jbeta primers). Profiling relied on immunoSEQ multiplex PCR, and the TCRdb table lists in-frame clones only, not all of them. The table shows some 160,000 clones, with around 86% occurring only once. The sequencing sample was made of PBMCs. These receptors were collected from a male donor in good health and CMV-seronegative.

This rearrangement joins TRBV25-1 to TRBJ1-6; 9 bases are shared with TRBD1. The CDR3 is made up of 14 amino acids. Trimming removed 7 bases from V and 4 bases from J; junction bases left unmatched: 2. The V gene's germline CDR1 is MGHDK and CDR2 SYGVNS. As DNA, the CDR3 is TGTGCCAGCACCGGGACAGGGTATAATTCACCCCTCCACTTT. Translation: CASTGTGYNSPLHF.

The CDR3: CASSQDWRGGAEAFF. The CDR3 DNA follows: TGCGCCAGCAGCCAAGATTGGAGGGGGGGTGCTGAAGCTTTCTTT. The chain joins TRBV4-1 to TRBJ1-1; maybe TRBD1 (6 bases). V was clipped by 0 bases and J by 6 bases, with 14 bases between them. Germline CDR1 and CDR2: MGHRA and YSYEKL. The CDR3 runs 15 residues.

The chain links TRBV15 to TRBJ1-6; D gene ambiguous. V lost 11 bases to trimming and J lost 6 bases, with 14 bases between them. CDR3 length equals 13 residues. CDR1 and CDR2 from the germline V gene are LNHNV and YYDKDF (reference sequence). The CDR3 loop reads CASAGRGNSPLHF. CDR3 nucleotide sequence: TGTGCCTCAGCAGGACGGGGTAATTCACCCCTCCACTTT.

This clone came up a few times. The chain joins TRBV10-3 to TRBJ2-5; possibly TRBD2 for D (5 bases). The V and J ends lost 3 bases and 5 bases respectively, with 16 bases between them. This CDR3 is built from 15 residues. CDR1 and CDR2 from the germline V gene are ENHRY and SYGVKD. CDR3 coding DNA: TGTGCCATCAGTGACCCGGGATCCAGGCGGGAGACCCAGTACTTC. Its protein product is CAISDPGSRRETQYF.

V and J are TRBV19 and TRBJ2-5; 8 positions match TRBD1. With the DNA end fitting TRBJ2-7 better, the J assignment may be wrong. The CDR3 is 15 residues long. In germline, CDR1 is LNHDA, CDR2 SQIVND (reference sequence). This CDR3 is CASSMGTGAPYEQYF. CDR3 sequence (DNA): TGTGCCAGTAGTATGGGGACAGGCGCCCCCTACGAGCAGTACTTC.

The chain carries TRBV7-6 and TRBJ2-2, with 7 nucleotides matching TRBD1. This CDR3 is built from 16 residues. Trimming at V came to 1 base and at J to 5 bases, leaving 7 bases not matched to a gene. CDR1 is SGHVS, CDR2 FNYEAQ, per germline. This chain's CDR3 is CASSLEPQGETGELFF. Here the CDR3 DNA reads TGTGCCAGCAGCTTAGAGCCCCAGGGGGAGACCGGGGAGCTGTTTTTT.

This clone is a singleton in its sample. The chain uses TRBV19 and TRBJ2-3; 7 nucleotides line up with TRBD2. J gave up 2 bases and V 4 bases, and 3 bases lay outside the gene matches. CDR1 and CDR2 (germline): LNHDA, SQIVND (reference sequence). CDR3 length: 14 amino acids. The CDR3 reads CASSTGTITDTQYF. The DNA for the CDR3 is TGTGCCAGTAGTACCGGGACTATCACAGATACGCAGTATTTT. The full variable domain, with the rest looked up from reference TRBV19 and TRBJ2-3, is DGGITQSPKYLFRKEGQNVTLSCEQNLNHDAMYWYRQDPGQGLRLIYYSQIVNDFQKGDIAEGYSVSREKKESFPLTVTSAQKNPTAFYLCASSTGTITDTQYFGPGTRLTVL.

This clone was observed a single time. This sample includes further DNA sequences coding for the same CDR3. The rearrangement joins TRBV7-9 to TRBJ1-1; no definite D call. Germline lookup yields CDR1 SEHNR and CDR2 FQNEAQ (reference sequence). Trimming took off 2 bases at V and 0 bases at J, with 7 bases between the two ends. The CDR3 sequence is 14 residues long. The CDR3 nucleotides read TGTGCCAGCAGCTTAAGTACGGTGAACACTGAAGCTTTCTTT. Amino acid sequence: CASSLSTVNTEAFF.

The chain combines TRBV11-2 with TRBJ2-6; D perhaps matches TRBD1 (6 bases). Germline loops: CDR1 SGHAT, CDR2 FQNNGV. The CDR3 consists of 17 residues. The ends were cut back, 7 bases at V and 0 bases at J, with 16 bases in the middle. The CDR3 is CASTPGARLSGANVLTF. In nucleotides, the CDR3 is TGTGCCAGCACTCCAGGGGCCCGACTCTCTGGGGCCAACGTCCTGACTTTC.

This clone turned up a few times. The chain uses TRBV4-1 and TRBJ2-7; 9 nucleotides match TRBD2. With 3 bases clipped from V and 4 bases from J, the junction kept 13 bases outside the gene matches. Germline V CDR1 and CDR2: MGHRA, YSYEKL. The CDR3 length is 17 residues. In DNA form, the CDR3 reads TGCGCCAGCAGCCAGGGGACTAGCAGTGATAGAGCGTACGAGCAGTACTTC. Protein sequence: CASSQGTSSDRAYEQYF.

This rearrangement joins TRBV5-3 to TRBJ1-5, with D perhaps matching TRBD1 (6 bases). TRBV5-3 qualifies as an ORF whose function is uncertain. V lost 4 bases to trimming and J lost 0 bases, with 29 bases between them. This CDR3 is built from 21 residues. The chain's CDR3 is CARSSRGHRVLGAYSNQPQHF. The CDR3 DNA reads TGTGCCAGAAGCAGTCGGGGACACAGGGTGCTCGGTGCGTATAGCAATCAGCCCCAGCATTTT.

The chain couples TRBV7-8 to TRBJ1-1; the D gene is possibly TRBD1 (6 bases). Germline V CDR1 and CDR2: SGHVS, FQNEAQ. The ends were cut back, 5 bases at V and 4 bases at J, with 14 bases in the middle. This CDR3 is built from 14 residues. CDR3 sequence: CASSQQGYGTEAFF. The CDR3 DNA reads as TGTGCCAGCAGCCAACAGGGATATGGCACTGAAGCTTTCTTT.

The chain carries TRBV18 and TRBJ2-7, with TRBD2 matching over 13 bases. The germline V gene encodes CDR1 KGHSH and CDR2 LQKENI. The V and J ends lost 2 bases and 2 bases, in that order; junction bases with no gene match: 9. The CDR3 sequence is 18 residues long. As DNA, the CDR3 is TGTGCCAGCTCACCAACTCGACTAGCGGGGGGAACGGCCTACGAGCAGTACTTC. This codes for CASSPTRLAGGTAYEQYF.

This clone was picked up a small number of times. The rearrangement joins TRBV6-6 to TRBJ1-4; D gene unclear. This CDR3 is 15 amino acids long. Germline-derived CDR1 and CDR2 are MNHNY and SVGAGI (reference sequence). Trimming took 6 bases from V and 1 from J, leaving 12 bases between them. The CDR3 is CASSPRVRTNEKLFF. The CDR3, as DNA: TGTGCCAGCAGCCCTCGCGTGAGAACTAATGAAAAACTGTTTTTT.

The chain has TRBV5-1 and TRBJ1-2; a weak D match, TRBD1 (5 bases). Germline V gene data show CDR1 as SGHRS and CDR2 as YFSETQ. This CDR3 is 14 amino acids long. Trimming pared 6 bases from V and 8 bases from J, leaving 20 bases between. The CDR3: CASTPTGTDGGYTF. In DNA form, the CDR3 reads TGCGCCAGCACTCCAACAGGTACCGATGGGGGCTACACCTTC.

The chain carries TRBV19 and TRBJ2-3, with a possible D match to TRBD2 (5 bases). The germline V gene encodes CDR1 LNHDA and CDR2 SQIVND (reference sequence). V lost 1 base, J lost 0 bases, and 8 bases lay in between. This CDR3 region has 15 residues. The DNA for the CDR3 is TGTGCCAGTAGTATAGGAGCGGCTAGCACAGATACGCAGTATTTT. It codes for CASSIGAASTDTQYF.

V usage is TRBV18 and J usage is TRBJ1-1; D is possibly TRBD1 (5 bases). The CDR3 loop spans 15 amino acids. Germline CDR1 is KGHSH and CDR2 is LQKENI. Between the trimmed V and J ends, which lost 6 bases and 1 base, there was a span of 15 bases. The CDR3 is CASSLRTGGNTEAFF. The DNA of the CDR3 is TGTGCCAGCTCCCTTCGGACGGGGGGGAACACTGAAGCTTTCTTT.

This chain uses TRBV5-1 with TRBJ1-1; D gene ambiguous. Germline V gives CDR1 SGHRS, CDR2 YFSETQ. Trimming stripped 1 base from V and 0 bases from J, with 10 bases between. The CDR3 loop spans 15 amino acids. This CDR3 is CASSLSSSMNTEAFF. As DNA, the CDR3 is TGCGCCAGCAGCTTGTCTTCGAGCATGAACACTGAAGCTTTCTTT. Supplemented by reference TRBV5-1 and TRBJ1-1, the full variable domain reads KAGVTQTPRYLIKTRGQQVTLSCSPISGHRSVSWYQQTPGQGLQFLFEYFSETQRNKGNFPGRFSGRQFSNSRSEMNVSTLELGDSALYLCASSLSSSMNTEAFFGQGTRLTVV.

The chain combines TRBV7-2 with TRBJ2-7; 10 positions match TRBD1. This CDR3 contains 14 residues. Germline V gene sequence: CDR1 SGHTA, CDR2 FQGNSA. Trimming at V came to 5 bases and at J to 2 bases, leaving 3 bases not matched to a gene. CDR3 in DNA: TGTGCCAGCAGCCGGACAGGGGGGACCTACGAGCAGTACTTC. This encodes CASSRTGGTYEQYF.